This TCR beta chain appears in the sequencing data of a study of T cell responses to AZD1222 COVID-19 vaccine. Study details: The study pooled second doses at about 4 or about 12 weeks.

Losses at the gene ends were 8 bases for V and 4 bases for J; bases not matched to a gene: 5. Germline assignment: CDR1 MDHEN and CDR2 SYDVKM. This CDR3 contains 13 residues. Only a few counts were recorded for this clone. Its antigen remains unidentified. In the same sample, other DNA sequences code for this CDR3. Sequencing was performed with immunoSEQ multiplex PCR; in TCRdb, only in-frame clones are kept and a portion is missing. The table records some 130,000 clones, around 84% of them present only once. Whole-study findings and limits: Only 5 or 6 people who got AZD1222 tested seropositive at baseline. The sample set comprised mostly white British donors with more females, and clonal diversity was possibly underestimated. Regions left unmutated in variants are reportedly the target of nearly half of spike-specific TCRs.

The origin of this receptor is an adult in good health. The sample here was peripheral blood, taken on day 0 of AZD1222 vaccination. The V call is TRBV28, the J call TRBJ1-5; 7 nucleotides match TRBD1. The CDR3 region is CASRQGGNQPQHF. CDR3 in DNA: TGTGCCAGCCGACAGGGCGGGAATCAGCCCCAGCATTTT.